The rows below give T cell receptor beta chains drawn from one sample of a study of CD8 T cells in ankylosing spondylitis. TCRdb called the 5' RACE reads again in MiXCR, with one record for every CDR3 protein. The table has 30,000 to 45,000 distinct CDR3 sequences, 10% to 13% seen once. Material: blood, either unsorted or a sorted T cell fraction (not recorded which). These receptors all stem from a male donor with ankylosing spondylitis or in good health (not recorded which). The CDR3 runs from the conserved cysteine through the conserved F or W. The D gene is left open where the match is weak. Size tells how often a clone was seen (once, few, many) or the class of an expanded clone, and some rows leave it out.

-	many	TRBV29-1	TRBJ2-7	TGCAGCGTGGCCGGGGCGCCCCACGAGCAGTACTTC	CSVAGAPHEQYF
TRBD1	few	TRBV18	TRBJ2-1	TGTGCCAGCTCGCAACGCCGAGACAGGGGACTCAATGAGCAGTTCTTC	CASSQRRDRGLNEQFF
-	many	TRBV6-5	TRBJ2-1	TGTGCCAGCAGTTCCTCAGACGGTCGGGGCCATGAGCAGTTCTTC	CASSSSDGRGHEQFF
TRBD2	many	TRBV20-1	TRBJ2-1	TGCAGTGTCCTAAGGGCTAGCGGCTCCTACAATGAGCAGTTCTTC	CSVLRASGSYNEQFF
TRBD1	many	TRBV20-1	TRBJ2-3	TGCAGTGCTGGAGGACAGGGGGTCGCAGATACGCAGTATTTT	CSAGGQGVADTQYF
-	many	TRBV20-1	TRBJ1-1	TGCAGTGCTAGAGAGGGGGGGGCTGAAGCTTTCTTT	CSAREGGAEAFF
TRBD2	many	TRBV12-3/TRBV12-4	TRBJ2-7	TGTGCCAGCAGTTTAGCGCGGGGGACTCATATCTCCTACGAGCAGTACTTC	CASSLARGTHISYEQYF
-	many	TRBV2	TRBJ1-1	TGTGCCAGCAGTGACGGGGGTCTCGGGACTGAAGCTTTCTTT	CASSDGGLGTEAFF
TRBD1	many	TRBV2	TRBJ1-1	TGTGCCAGCAGTGAGGACAGGGGGCGAGGCTCTGAAGCTTTCTTT	CASSEDRGRGSEAFF
TRBD2	many	TRBV5-1	TRBJ2-2	TGCGCCAGCGGTAAAGGGATTCTAGCGGGAATGAACACCGGGGAGCTGTTTTTT	CASGKGILAGMNTGELFF
-	many	TRBV7-3	TRBJ2-2	TGTGCCAGCAGCTCGGGACCGACGAACACCGGGGAGCTGTTTTTT	CASSSGPTNTGELFF
-	many	TRBV5-6	TRBJ2-2	TGTGCCAGCAGCTTGGGACCCACCAACACCGGGGAGCTGTTTTTT	CASSLGPTNTGELFF
-	few	TRBV27	TRBJ1-6	TGTGCCAGCAGACCCACGAGACTCGAGAATAATTCACCCCTCCACTTT	CASRPTRLENNSPLHF
TRBD2	many	TRBV7-6	TRBJ2-7	TGTGCCAGCAGCTTAGAAGGGGGACTAGCGGGATACGAGCAGTACTTC	CASSLEGGLAGYEQYF
-	many	TRBV5-1	TRBJ2-6	TGCGCCAGCAGCTTGCGGGGTCTGTGGGCCAACGTCCTGACTTTC	CASSLRGLWANVLTF
TRBD2	many	TRBV12-3/TRBV12-4	TRBJ2-1	TGTGCCAGCAGTCCGCGACTAGCGGGCGGGTACAATGAGCAGTTCTTC	CASSPRLAGGYNEQFF
-	many	TRBV29-1	TRBJ1-2	TGCAGCGTTGCCGGGGCAGGGAATAACTATGGCTACACCTTC	CSVAGAGNNYGYTF
TRBD2	-	TRBV20-1	TRBJ2-7	TGCAGTGCTCCGACTAGCGGATACTACGAGCAGTACTTC	CSAPTSGYYEQYF
-	many	TRBV3-1	TRBJ1-1	TGTGCCAGCAGCCAAGACGCTACTAGGGGGGCGAACACTGAAGCTTTCTTT	CASSQDATRGANTEAFF
-	many	TRBV7-9	TRBJ2-7	TGTGCCAGCAGCCCTTTATCAGGCGAGCAGTACTTC	CASSPLSGEQYF
TRBD2	-	TRBV14	TRBJ2-1	TGTGCCAGCAGCCGCCACGCCTCCCCGGGACTAGCGGGAGCTGAGCAGTTCTTC	CASSRHASPGLAGAEQFF
TRBD2	many	TRBV6-2/TRBV6-3	TRBJ2-4	TGTGCCAGCAGTTACGGAACGGGAGGGGGAAACATTCAGTACTTC	CASSYGTGGGNIQYF
-	-	TRBV5-5	TRBJ2-7	TGTGCCATCAGCCCGGCGTCGGTCTGCGAGCAGTACTTC	CAISPASVCEQYF
-	many	TRBV4-1	TRBJ1-5	TGCGCCAGCAGCCAAGAACGAGACCAGCCCCAGCATTTT	CASSQERDQPQHF
TRBD1	many	TRBV25-1	TRBJ1-1	TGTGCCAGCAGTGGGGACAGGACCAACACTGAAGCTTTCTTT	CASSGDRTNTEAFF